These T cell receptor beta chains were read from a single sample in a study of T cell repertoires in cytomegalovirus infection. Using its own MiXCR run on the reads, TCRdb lists one record per CDR3 protein. The profile covers approximately 500,000 distinct CDR3 sequences, with 16% appearing a single time and 20% to 30% taken by the ten largest. The sample comprised CD8+ T cells from PBMCs. Receptors were obtained from a human donor in good health (CMV status not recorded). Some clones in this sample may be carry-over from other donors' samples. Each CDR3 is given with its conserved first and last residue. D genes are given only for firm matches. The listing skips clone size in some rows; elsewhere it reads once, few, many or a size class.

clone size	V gene	J gene	D gene	CDR3 protein	CDR3 DNA
many	TRBV14	TRBJ1-3	TRBD1	CASSQAHRGSGNTIYF	TGTGCCAGCAGCCAAGCCCACAGGGGCTCTGGAAACACCATATATTTT
many	TRBV29-1	TRBJ1-5	NA	CSVGGGADNQPQHF	TGCAGCGTTGGGGGTGGCGCGGACAATCAGCCCCAGCATTTT
NA	TRBV15	TRBJ2-2	TRBD2	CGTSRTSGSWGGELFF	TGTGGCACCAGCAGAACTAGCGGGAGCTGGGGCGGGGAGCTGTTTTTT
many	TRBV7-9	TRBJ1-4	NA	CASSFRDEEKLFF	TGTGCCAGCAGCTTCCGGGACGAGGAAAAACTGTTTTTT
NA	TRBV29-1	TRBJ2-2	NA	CSVGAGRSGELFF	TGCAGCGTTGGGGCAGGGCGATCCGGGGAGCTGTTTTTT
NA	TRBV29-1	TRBJ2-7	NA	CSVESSISDSYEQYF	TGCAGCGTTGAAAGTTCAATCTCCGACTCCTACGAGCAGTACTTC
many	TRBV19	TRBJ2-2	NA	CASSKSGLSNTGELFF	TGTGCCAGTAGCAAGTCGGGGCTTTCGAACACCGGGGAGCTGTTTTTT
NA	TRBV27	TRBJ1-2	TRBD1	CASSPGTGHGTF	TGTGCCAGCAGTCCAGGGACAGGCCACGGAACCTTC
many	TRBV4-2	TRBJ2-3	NA	CASSQERSGSETDTQYF	TGTGCCAGCAGCCAAGAGAGGTCCGGGAGTGAGACAGATACGCAGTATTTT
few	TRBV18	TRBJ1-5	TRBD1	CASSPPVRGRQPQHF	TGTGCCAGCTCACCACCCGTCAGGGGGAGGCAGCCCCAGCATTTT